These 5 T cell receptor beta chains originate from one sample sequenced in a study of OX40 agonist ivuxolimab in advanced cancers. Clones were sequenced by immunoSEQ multiplex PCR, and TCRdb holds only the in-frame ones, with some missing. The table includes over 80,000 clones, roughly 93% detected once. Sample: CD4+ or CD8+ T cells sorted from blood, taken in a trial of the OX40 agonist ivuxolimab. Every receptor here comes from an adult with an advanced solid tumor such as melanoma, head and neck, liver or kidney cancer.

The rearrangement joins TRBV11-2 to TRBJ2-1; no definite D call. Germline V lookup: CDR1 SGHAT, CDR2 FQNNGV. The CDR3 loop spans 14 amino acids. The V end lost 1 base, the J end lost 6 bases, and 10 bases lay between the germline ends. CDR3 nucleotides: TGTGCCAGCAGCTTAGTAACCAGTGTCAATGAGCAGTTCTTC. Its translation: CASSLVTSVNEQFF.

The sample holds one count of this clone. J is TRBJ2-5 and V is TRBV18; no clear D. The V end was cut by 6 bases, the J end by 5 bases, with 13 bases between. The CDR3 covers 13 residues. Germline V lookup: CDR1 KGHSH, CDR2 LQKENI. The CDR3 DNA reads as TGTGCCAGCTCCCTAGGTCTTCGGGAGACCCAGTACTTC. This sequence encodes CASSLGLRETQYF.

The V call is TRBV30, the J call TRBJ2-7, with 9 nucleotides matching TRBD1. This CDR3 has 13 residues. V shed 3 bases, J shed 3 bases, and the junction held 3 bases outside the gene matches. CDR1 and CDR2 from the germline V gene are GTSNPN and SVGIG (reference sequence). The CDR3 loop reads CAWSPGQGYEQYF. The CDR3 DNA follows: TGTGCCTGGAGCCCGGGACAGGGCTACGAGCAGTACTTC. Filled out from reference TRBV30 and TRBJ2-7, the complete variable domain reads SQTIHQWPATLVQPVGSPLSLECTVEGTSNPNLYWYRQAAGRGLQLLFYSVGIGQISSEVPQNLSASRPQDRQFILSSKKLLLSDSGFYLCAWSPGQGYEQYFGPGTRLTVT.

The V call is TRBV6-5, the J call TRBJ1-1; maybe TRBD1 (6 bases). The CDR3 has 13 amino acids. The V gene lost 5 bases and the J gene lost 6 bases, with 13 bases spanning the gap. Per the germline V gene, CDR1 is MNHEY and CDR2 is SVGAGI. CDR3 DNA sequence: TGTGCCAGCAGTCTACTCAGGGGTTCTGAAGCTTTCTTT. This translates into CASSLLRGSEAFF.

The genes are TRBV5-6 and TRBJ2-1; no clear D. CDR1 is SGHDT and CDR2 is YYEEEE in the germline V gene. CDR3 size: 15 residues. V gave up 0 bases and J gave up 5 bases, with 12 bases separating them. The DNA of the CDR3 is TGTGCCAGCAGCTTGGAAGGACCCCATGACAATGAGCAGTTCTTC. Translation: CASSLEGPHDNEQFF.